This TCR beta chain came from a study of spatial heterogeneity in lung cancer. In this sample, this clonotype turned up once. The CDR3 runs 13 residues. Trimming took off 2 bases at V and 5 bases at J, with 9 bases between the two ends. Germline V gene lookup returns CDR1 SGHKS and CDR2 YYEKEE (reference sequence). The time point here: sample taken at primary tumor resection. The study sequenced unsorted whole RNA from tumor, nontumor lung or frozen PBMC. Single TCR cDNA molecules each had their own unique molecular identifier. TCRdb ran MiXCR on the 5' RACE reads and lists one entry per CDR3 protein. In the table there are tens of thousands of distinct CDR3 sequences, approximately 7% of which are singletons.

Sequencing used PBMCs, obtained at surgery. J is TRBJ2-3 and V is TRBV5-5; the D gene is possibly TRBD2 (6 bases). The sequence was obtained from a female donor with early-stage non-small cell lung cancer. CDR3: CASSFLARDTQYF. Written as DNA, the CDR3 is TGTGCCAGCAGCTTCCTAGCGAGAGATACGCAGTATTTT.